This T cell receptor (beta chain) comes out of a study of post-analysis software for immune sequencing data (dated by TCRdb to the mid-2010s). General notes on the study: Relapsing-remitting, secondary progressive and progressive-relapsing multiple sclerosis were recorded as disease courses, and subtype annotation was lacking for some patients. Patient repertoires were compared against roughly 10 previously published healthy control repertoires from donors aged roughly 6 to 28 years. A subset of samples was prepared in parallel using single-end sample barcoding, then pooled and co-amplified after Illumina adapter ligation. Results the study describes overall, beyond this receptor: Four or five TRBV segments, including TRBV5-6, TRBV5-1 and TRBV20-1, were significantly more frequent in patients than controls. Normalized Chao1 diversity was significantly lower in multiple sclerosis patients than controls, suggesting substantial peripheral T-cell clonal expansion. The control group was slightly older than the multiple sclerosis patient group. Strong co-clustering of samples prepared in the same batch was shown by direct clustering with F measure, prompting a batch-effect correction.

To demonstrate the VDJtools post-analysis software, the study profiled TCR beta repertoires from the peripheral blood of 13 young patients with multiple sclerosis. The multiple sclerosis patients were children and adolescents between roughly 6 and 16 years of age. Comments on this clonotype: The target of this receptor is not known. Nothing much larger sits one base from this clone, and base qualities are not available.

Library method: PCR. The instrument given in TCRdb is Illumina HiSeq 2500. To reduce PCR and sequencing biases, unique molecular identifiers were built into the TCR beta cDNA libraries. Every 1 to 10 million input T cells yielded 500,000 or so cDNA molecules, meaning each molecule approximated one T cell. The patient libraries were prepared and sequenced with the same protocol used for the earlier healthy control dataset. Samples belonging to the same batch were prepared together, multiplexed and sequenced on a shared HiSeq lane. The source study handled its data this way. Raw barcoded reads were processed with MIGEC, and single-read molecular identifier groups were discarded before consensus assembly and CDR3 extraction. VDJtools was used for post-analysis of the clonotype tables, and diversity was normalized by down-sampling every dataset to the size of the smallest sample. Repertoire overlap clustering matched CDR3 amino acid but not nucleotide sequences to correct batch-related cross-sample contamination. TCRdb handled the public reads itself, with Q25 trimming in fastp and clone calling in MiXCR, and kept productive beta chains. For every CDR3 protein sequence, its rows merge into one entry that carries the most common genes and DNA. Clone size and V and J calls follow TCRdb, not the original study. The sample includes a few hundred thousand distinct CDR3 sequences, with around 40% observed a single time. Together, the top ten hold 12% of the sample.

The germline V gene specifies MGHRA as CDR1 and YSYEKL as CDR2. The CDR3 goes from the cysteine to the phenylalanine over 15 residues. The read is trimmed to its CDR3 DNA, 45 bases read in frame from base 1. Ends trimmed: V by 1 base, J by 5 bases; bases unmatched to a gene: 2. The receptor was derived from a girl aged 10-17 years with multiple sclerosis. Material for sequencing was blood. This chain joins TRBV4-1 to TRBJ2-7; TRBD2 matches 13 bases in the middle. Read as DNA, the sequence is TGCGCCAGCAGCCAAGGGACTAGCGGGAGCAACGAGCAGTACTTC. It specifies CASSQGTSGSNEQYF.